A single sample gave rise to the 24 T cell receptor beta chains below, sequenced in a study of cytomegalovirus exposure and HLA in healthy donors. Vbeta (60) and Jbeta (13) primers were used in the PCR. Produced via immunoSEQ multiplex PCR; TCRdb's table is partial and in-frame only. The sample holds fewer than 250,000 clones, about 80% seen once. Sequencing was carried out using PBMCs. Receptors were obtained from a woman younger than 45 in good health and CMV-seropositive.

The V call is TRBV18, the J call TRBJ2-3, with TRBD1 matching 7 bases. V trimming: 1 base; J trimming: 2 bases; junction bases outside the gene matches: 12. This CDR3 comprises 18 residues. Germline loops: CDR1 KGHSH, CDR2 LQKENI. CDR3 bases: TGTGCCAGCTCACCACTTGGGACAAGGGGACAGTTCACAGATACGCAGTATTTT. Translating gives CASSPLGTRGQFTDTQYF.

V usage is TRBV7-9 and J usage is TRBJ1-6; D possibly corresponds to TRBD1 (5 bases). Germline V lookup: CDR1 SEHNR, CDR2 FQNEAQ (reference sequence). This CDR3 has 16 amino acids. With 6 bases removed from V and 6 bases from J, the gap between germline ends came to 18 bases. CDR3 loop: CASSPGLLGGNSPLHF. Written as DNA, the CDR3 is TGTGCCAGCAGTCCGGGCCTTTTGGGGGGTAATTCACCCCTCCACTTT.

The chain links TRBV11-3 to TRBJ2-3; tentatively, D is TRBD2 (6 bases). In germline, CDR1 is SGHNT, CDR2 YENEEA. This CDR3 comprises 14 residues. Trimming removed 3 bases at V and 1 base at J, with 8 bases between. The CDR3 DNA follows: TGTGCCAGCAGCTTGGGGGGTGGCACAGATACGCAGTATTTT. Translated, it gives CASSLGGGTDTQYF.

The chain employs TRBV30 and TRBJ2-2, with 8 nucleotides matching TRBD2. CDR3 length: 15 residues. J lost 7 bases, V lost 4 bases, and 11 bases had no gene match. CDR1 and CDR2 (germline): GTSNPN, SVGIG (reference sequence). The chain's CDR3 is CAWIRSGSDIGELFF. The CDR3, as DNA: TGTGCCTGGATTCGGAGCGGGAGTGATATCGGGGAGCTGTTTTTT.

The chain uses TRBV13 and TRBJ1-1; no clear D gene. Deletions cut 3 bases from V and 4 bases from J, with 9 bases between. This CDR3 region has 13 residues. In germline, CDR1 is PRHDT, CDR2 FYEKMQ (reference sequence). CDR3 region: CASSFSGGTEAFF. CDR3 coding DNA: TGTGCCAGCAGCTTCTCCGGCGGCACTGAAGCTTTCTTT.

V and J are TRBV19 and TRBJ2-7, with 9 bases fitting TRBD2. V dropped 6 bases and J dropped 4; count of bases not matched to a gene: 10. Per the germline V gene, CDR1 is LNHDA and CDR2 is SQIVND (reference sequence). This CDR3 has 15 residues. CDR3 sequence reads: CASRDFSAGGYEQYF. CDR3 sequence (DNA): TGTGCCAGTAGGGACTTTTCGGCGGGAGGGTACGAGCAGTACTTC.

This clone was detected a few times. The chain uses TRBV4-1 and TRBJ2-7, with D perhaps TRBD2 (6 bases). V dropped 1 base and J dropped 3 bases, with 19 bases sitting between them. The CDR3 spans 17 residues. CDR1 is MGHRA, CDR2 YSYEKL, per germline. This chain's CDR3 is CASSQASLGLGGYEQYF. CDR3 in DNA: TGCGCCAGCAGCCAAGCAAGCTTGGGGCTGGGGGGCTACGAGCAGTACTTC.

This chain links TRBV28 with TRBJ2-7; 7 bases agree with TRBD1. Germline CDR1 and CDR2: MDHEN and SYDVKM. CDR3 length: 13 amino acids. Unmatched junction bases numbered 4, after V lost 6 bases and J lost 2 bases. CDR3 protein: CASSRQGPYEQYF. CDR3 DNA sequence: TGTGCCAGCAGCAGACAGGGACCCTACGAGCAGTACTTC.

This chain joins TRBV19 and TRBJ2-7; D is possibly TRBD2 (7 bases). V lost 5 bases to trimming and J lost 3 bases, with 14 bases between them. Germline CDR1 is LNHDA and CDR2 is SQIVND (reference sequence). The CDR3 length is 14 residues. CDR3 in DNA: TGTGCCAGTAGTTCTGGGGGGGCCGACTACGAGCAGTACTTC. This sequence encodes CASSSGGADYEQYF. Using reference TRBV19 and TRBJ2-7 for the parts outside the CDR3, the full variable domain is DGGITQSPKYLFRKEGQNVTLSCEQNLNHDAMYWYRQDPGQGLRLIYYSQIVNDFQKGDIAEGYSVSREKKESFPLTVTSAQKNPTAFYLCASSSGGADYEQYFGPGTRLTVT.

The chain employs TRBV30 and TRBJ2-2; no reliable D call. Germline CDR1 reads GTSNPN; CDR2 reads SVGIG (reference sequence). The CDR3 consists of 14 residues. The V end was cut by 1 base, the J end by 0 bases, with 6 bases between. CDR3 sequence (DNA): TGTGCCTGGAGTGGGCAGTCGAACACCGGGGAGCTGTTTTTT. Its translation is CAWSGQSNTGELFF.

The chain links TRBV4-2 to TRBJ2-5, with a weak D call TRBD2 (5 bases). V lost 1 base to trimming and J lost 5 bases, with 17 bases between them. The germline V gene encodes CDR1 LGHNA and CDR2 YNFKEQ. This CDR3 is 16 amino acids long. CDR3 amino acids: CASSQAAATSGETQYF. The CDR3 DNA is TGTGCCAGCAGCCAAGCCGCCGCTACGTCGGGGGAGACCCAGTACTTC.

The V call is TRBV28, the J call TRBJ1-2; TRBD1 aligns across 7 bases. The CDR3 runs to 14 residues. V trimming: 2 bases; J trimming: 5 bases; junction bases outside the gene matches: 5. Germline V gives CDR1 MDHEN, CDR2 SYDVKM. CDR3 region: CASSLGARGYGYTF. DNA for the CDR3: TGTGCCAGCAGTTTAGGGGCCAGGGGGTATGGCTACACCTTC.

The table lists this clone with a few counts. In DNA form, the CDR3 reads TGCGCCAGCAGCTTGAGTGCCGCGTCCTACGAGCAGTACTTC. Protein product: CASSLSAASYEQYF. The chain is built from TRBV5-1 and TRBJ2-7; no reliable D call. V dropped 1 base and J dropped 1 base, with 9 bases sitting between them. Germline CDR1 is SGHRS and CDR2 is YFSETQ. The CDR3 has 14 amino acids.

This chain connects TRBV27 to TRBJ2-3; D is perhaps TRBD2 (5 bases). The V and J ends lost 4 bases and 5 bases respectively, with 13 bases between them. The germline gives CDR1 MNHEY, CDR2 SMNVEV (reference sequence). The CDR3 is 14 residues long. CDR3 sequence (DNA): TGTGCCAGCAGTTGGGGTGGGAGAGGAGATACGCAGTATTTT. Translated: CASSWGGRGDTQYF.

This clone showed up just a few times. The rearrangement uses TRBV6-1 and TRBJ2-1; TRBD1 aligns across 7 bases. CDR1 is MNHNS, CDR2 SASEGT, per germline. The CDR3 totals 15 residues. V shed 6 bases, J shed 7 bases, and the junction held 12 bases outside the gene matches. In DNA, the CDR3 is TGTGCCAGCAGCCGCAGTAGGACAGGCCTGAATGAGCAGTTCTTC. This translates into CASSRSRTGLNEQFF.

The chain recombines TRBV7-2 with TRBJ2-7; tentatively, D is TRBD2 (7 bases). Germline V gene lookup returns CDR1 SGHTA and CDR2 FQGNSA. This CDR3 has 18 amino acids. V was clipped by 1 base and J by 0 bases, with 19 bases between them. CDR3 sequence: CASSLVGGDEASSYEQYF. CDR3 coding DNA: TGTGCCAGCAGCTTAGTAGGGGGGGACGAGGCAAGCTCCTACGAGCAGTACTTC. Variable domain in full (rest from reference TRBV7-2 and TRBJ2-7): GAGVSQSPSNKVTEKGKDVELRCDPISGHTALYWYRQSLGQGLEFLIYFQGNSAPDKSGLPSDRFSAERTGGSVSTLTIQRTQQEDSAVYLCASSLVGGDEASSYEQYFGPGTRLTVT.

This chain joins TRBV9 and TRBJ1-4; D is perhaps TRBD1 (5 bases). Per germline, CDR1 SGDLS and CDR2 YYNGEE. Between the trimmed V and J ends, which lost 2 bases and 0 bases, there was a span of 8 bases. The CDR3 sequence is 15 residues long. The CDR3 DNA is TGTGCCAGCAGCGTGGGACTTGCAACTAATGAAAAACTGTTTTTT. Encoded protein: CASSVGLATNEKLFF.

V gene TRBV11-2 combines with J gene TRBJ2-5, with 14 bases fitting TRBD2. The J segment lost 4 bases and the V segment lost 4 bases, leaving 5 bases of the junction unmatched. Germline V gives CDR1 SGHAT, CDR2 FQNNGV. The CDR3 is 16 amino acids. CDR3 in amino acids: CASSSGTSGSRETQYF. The CDR3 nucleotides are TGTGCCAGCAGCTCTGGGACTAGCGGGAGTAGAGAGACCCAGTACTTC.

Comments on this clone: A read error may account for a junction end that differs from germline. The chain has TRBV7-9 and TRBJ1-2; 9 bases map to TRBD1. This CDR3 has 15 amino acids. The germline V gene encodes CDR1 SEHNR and CDR2 FQNEAQ (reference sequence). CDR3 bases: TGTTCCAGCAGCTTAGGGACAGGGTTTAACTATGGCTACACCTTC. It translates to CSSSLGTGFNYGYTF.

The rearrangement links TRBV5-5 to TRBJ2-7, with 8 bases that match TRBD2. Germline trimming cut 0 bases from V and 4 bases from J; bases unmatched to any gene: 9. The CDR3 has 16 residues. Germline V gives CDR1 SGHKS, CDR2 YYEKEE (reference sequence). The DNA of the CDR3 is TGTGCCAGCAGCTTGGTAGCGGGGAAAATGGGATACGAGCAGTACTTC. Translated, it gives CASSLVAGKMGYEQYF.

The genes are TRBV11-2 and TRBJ2-1; a weak D match, TRBD2 (6 bases). Trimming left V 5 bases short and J 3 bases short, with 14 bases between. CDR1 is SGHAT and CDR2 is FQNNGV in the germline V gene. The CDR3 runs 15 residues. The DNA for the CDR3 is TGTGCCAGCAGCGGGACTGGAGGAAACTACAATGAGCAGTTCTTC. This sequence encodes CASSGTGGNYNEQFF.

The chain employs TRBV10-2 and TRBJ2-3, with D perhaps matching TRBD2 (6 bases). The length of the CDR3 is 17 residues. In germline, CDR1 is WSHSY, CDR2 SAAADI. V dropped 4 bases and J dropped 3 bases, with 20 bases sitting between them. CDR3 DNA: TGCGCCAGCAGTGGAAAGGGAGCGGGCCACGGAACAGATACGCAGTATTTT. Its protein product is CASSGKGAGHGTDTQYF.

The chain recombines TRBV11-2 with TRBJ2-7, with TRBD2 identical over 12 bases. V gave up 4 bases and J gave up 7 bases; unmatched junction bases: 11. CDR3 length: 16 residues. Germline V gives CDR1 SGHAT, CDR2 FQNNGV. CDR3 protein: CASSSLRLAGGMEQYF. The CDR3 coding sequence is TGTGCCAGCAGCTCCCTTCGCCTAGCGGGGGGGATGGAGCAGTACTTC.

This clone was detected once. V usage is TRBV30 and J usage is TRBJ1-4; D is possibly TRBD1 (5 bases). The CDR3 totals 15 residues. Trimming left V 0 bases short and J 8 bases short, with 16 bases between. CDR1 GTSNPN and CDR2 SVGIG come from the germline V gene (reference sequence). Here the CDR3 reads CAWSVQGHLEEKLFF. CDR3 in DNA: TGTGCCTGGAGTGTACAAGGACATCTGGAAGAAAAACTGTTTTTT.